This entry is about one TCR beta chain. These data are taken from a study of neoadjuvant anti-PD-1 for oral cavity cancer. Most tumor samples had about 4.8 ug input DNA in two replicates. Using immunoSEQ multiplex PCR, the repertoire was profiled, and TCRdb retains in-frame clones only, with some absent. The repertoire holds 35,000 to 40,000 clones, over 30% seen once, with approximately 16% in the top ten. V shed 1 base and J shed 3 bases, with 16 bases lying between them. The CDR3 sequence is 17 residues long. The germline CDR1 and CDR2 sequences are LNHNV and YYDKDF (reference sequence). Time point: after neoadjuvant nivolumab, at surgical resection. Patients had HPV-negative, locally advanced oral cavity squamous cell carcinoma.

The sequencing used tumor tissue, collected after nivolumab (anti-PD-1) treatment. J is TRBJ1-5 and V is TRBV15; D is unresolved. The TCR comes from a person aged 40 to 85 with oral cavity squamous cell carcinoma. CDR3 sequence (DNA): TGTGCCACCAGCAGAGGGAGTGGCAGCCCGTACAATCAGCCCCAGCATTTT. Translating gives CATSRGSGSPYNQPQHF.